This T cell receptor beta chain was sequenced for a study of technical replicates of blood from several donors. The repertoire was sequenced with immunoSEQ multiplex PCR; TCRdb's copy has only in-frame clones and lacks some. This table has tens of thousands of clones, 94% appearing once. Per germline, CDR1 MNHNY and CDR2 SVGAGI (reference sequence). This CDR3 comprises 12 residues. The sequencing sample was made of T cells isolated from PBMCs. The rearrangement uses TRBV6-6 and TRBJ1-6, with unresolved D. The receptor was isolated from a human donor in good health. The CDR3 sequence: CATKQLNSPLHF. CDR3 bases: TGTGCAACCAAACAGCTAAATTCACCCCTCCACTTT.